The table lists the clone carrying this T cell receptor (beta chain) with a count of one. The target antigen is unknown. These data belong to a study of Ad26.COV2.S vaccination and SARS-CoV-2 variants. In the study overall: The authors gave Ad26.COV2.S intramuscularly, either once or twice 56 days apart. Study results and caveats: It is possible that the TCR breadth and depth analyses underestimated the total T cell responses.

The treatment denotes: roughly 18 received Ad26.COV2.S at low or high dose, single or two shots; several received placebo; per-sample allocation not given. The investigators took samples on day 63 after the first vaccine or placebo injection. Participants' vaccine, an Ad26 vector, delivered Wuhan-strain SARS-CoV-2 spike. The method was immunoSEQ multiplex PCR; TCRdb's version includes in-frame clones alone and lacks a portion of them. The data hold about 460,000 clones, with about 88% observed a single time. From germline, CDR1 is SGHRS and CDR2 YFSETQ. The CDR3 is made up of 14 amino acids. The germline V and J ends were trimmed by 0 bases and 3 bases, with 9 bases remaining between them.

This TCR derives from a person aged 18-65 years who received the Ad26.COV2.S COVID-19 vaccine or a placebo. The sequencing used peripheral blood, collected in a trial of Ad26.COV2.S vaccine versus placebo. The V and J genes are TRBV5-1 and TRBJ2-5; D possibly matches TRBD1 or TRBD2 (5 bases each). The CDR3 DNA reads as TGCGCCAGCAGCTTGGCCTTGGGGGAAGAGACCCAGTACTTC. It codes for CASSLALGEETQYF.